The 3 T cell receptor beta chains below come from one sample, sequenced in a study of beta chain features in type 1 diabetes. Investigators reverse transcribed all isolated RNA, so they sequenced expressed TCRB transcripts. The protocol was immunoSEQ multiplex PCR, while the TCRdb copy is restricted to in-frame clones and leaves out a portion. There are 150,000 to 200,000 clones in the sample; about 9.8% occur only once, and 2% to 3% lies in the top ten. The sequenced material came from central memory CD4+ T cells from blood. These receptor sequences come from a woman under 30 in good health.

The chain carries TRBV5-4 and TRBJ1-1; TRBD1 matches at 9 bases. After removal of 5 bases from V and 3 bases from J, the junction contained 5 bases not matched to a gene. There are 14 residues in the CDR3. Per the germline V gene, CDR1 is SGHNT and CDR2 is YYREEE (reference sequence). The CDR3 sequence: CASRGTGLYTEAFF. The CDR3 DNA reads as TGTGCCAGCAGGGGGACAGGGTTATACACTGAAGCTTTCTTT.

This clone has a handful of counts. V gene TRBV5-1 combines with J gene TRBJ1-2, with 9 bases aligning to TRBD1. Unmatched junction bases numbered 8, after V lost 0 bases and J lost 8 bases. In germline, CDR1 is SGHRS, CDR2 YFSETQ. The CDR3 consists of 15 residues. CDR3 sequence (DNA): TGCGCCAGCAGCTTGGAGTACAGGGGGCCTGGGGGCTACACCTTC. Protein sequence: CASSLEYRGPGGYTF.

The V and J genes are TRBV5-1 and TRBJ2-2; tentative D call: TRBD2 (5 bases). The CDR3 contains 15 residues. With 2 bases removed from V and 3 bases from J, the gap between germline ends came to 11 bases. The germline CDR1 and CDR2 sequences are SGHRS and YFSETQ. For the CDR3, the DNA is TGCGCCAGCAGCTTAGAGGGCCTCGACACCGGGGAGCTGTTTTTT. Translating gives CASSLEGLDTGELFF.